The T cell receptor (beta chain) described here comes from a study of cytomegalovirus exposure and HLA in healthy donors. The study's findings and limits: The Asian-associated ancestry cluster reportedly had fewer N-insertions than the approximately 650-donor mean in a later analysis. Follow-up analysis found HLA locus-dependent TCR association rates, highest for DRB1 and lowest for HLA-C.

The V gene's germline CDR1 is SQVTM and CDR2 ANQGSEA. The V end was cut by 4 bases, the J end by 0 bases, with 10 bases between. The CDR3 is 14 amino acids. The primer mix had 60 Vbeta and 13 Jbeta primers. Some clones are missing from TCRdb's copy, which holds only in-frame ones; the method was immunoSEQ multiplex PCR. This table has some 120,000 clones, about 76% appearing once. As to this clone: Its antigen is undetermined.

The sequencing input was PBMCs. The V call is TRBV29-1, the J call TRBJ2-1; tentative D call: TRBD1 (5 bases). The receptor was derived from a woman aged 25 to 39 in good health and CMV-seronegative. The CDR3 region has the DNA TGCAGCGTTGTAGGCAGGGTCTCCTACAATGAGCAGTTCTTC. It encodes CSVVGRVSYNEQFF.